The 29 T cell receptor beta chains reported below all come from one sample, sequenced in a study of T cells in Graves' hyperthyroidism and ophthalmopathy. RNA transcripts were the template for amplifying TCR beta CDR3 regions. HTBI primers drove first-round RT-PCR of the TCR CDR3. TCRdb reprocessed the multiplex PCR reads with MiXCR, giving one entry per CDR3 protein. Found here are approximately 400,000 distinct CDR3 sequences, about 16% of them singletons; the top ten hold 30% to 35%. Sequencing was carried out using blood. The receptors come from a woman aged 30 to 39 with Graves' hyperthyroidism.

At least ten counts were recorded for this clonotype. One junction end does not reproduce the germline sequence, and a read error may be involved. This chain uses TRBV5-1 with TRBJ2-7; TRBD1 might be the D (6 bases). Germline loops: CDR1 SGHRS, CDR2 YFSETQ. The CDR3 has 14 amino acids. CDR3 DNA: TGTGCCAGCAGCTTCAACAGGGTCTCCTACGAGCAGTACTTC. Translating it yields CASSFNRVSYEQYF.

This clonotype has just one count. CDR3 nucleotide sequence: TGTGCCGGTCAGGGGGCCGGGGAGCTGTTTTTT. Translated, it gives CAGQGAGELFF. The V and J genes are TRBV25-1 and TRBJ2-2; 7 nucleotides line up with TRBD1. This CDR3 region has 11 residues. V was pared by 11 bases and J by 6 bases, with 3 bases of the junction left unmatched. Germline-derived CDR1 and CDR2 are MGHDK and SYGVNS.

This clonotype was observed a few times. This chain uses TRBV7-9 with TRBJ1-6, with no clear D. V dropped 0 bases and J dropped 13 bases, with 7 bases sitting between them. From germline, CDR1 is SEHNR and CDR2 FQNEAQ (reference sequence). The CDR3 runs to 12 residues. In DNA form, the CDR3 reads TGTGCCAGCAGCTTAGCGCGAACCCCCCTCCACTTT. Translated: CASSLARTPLHF.

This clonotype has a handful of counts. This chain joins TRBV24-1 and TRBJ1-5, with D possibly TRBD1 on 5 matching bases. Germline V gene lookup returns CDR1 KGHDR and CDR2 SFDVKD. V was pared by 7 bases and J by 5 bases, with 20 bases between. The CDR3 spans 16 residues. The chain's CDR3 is CATSARWARVDQPQHF. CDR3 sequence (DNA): TGTGCCACCAGCGCGAGGTGGGCCAGGGTCGATCAGCCCCAGCATTTT.

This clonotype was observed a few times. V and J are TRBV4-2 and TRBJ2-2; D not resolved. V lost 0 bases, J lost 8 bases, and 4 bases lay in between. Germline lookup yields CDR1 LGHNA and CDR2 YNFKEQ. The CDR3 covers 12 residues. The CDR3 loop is CASSQEWGELFF. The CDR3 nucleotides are TGTGCCAGCAGCCAAGAGTGGGGGGAGCTGTTTTTT.

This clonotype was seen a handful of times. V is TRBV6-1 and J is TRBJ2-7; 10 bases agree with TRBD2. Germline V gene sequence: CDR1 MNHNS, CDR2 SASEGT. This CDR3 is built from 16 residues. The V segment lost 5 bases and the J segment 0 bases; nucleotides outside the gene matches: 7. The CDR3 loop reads CASSPGTSASSYEQYF. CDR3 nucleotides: TGTGCCAGCAGTCCCGGGACTAGCGCGAGCTCCTACGAGCAGTACTTC.

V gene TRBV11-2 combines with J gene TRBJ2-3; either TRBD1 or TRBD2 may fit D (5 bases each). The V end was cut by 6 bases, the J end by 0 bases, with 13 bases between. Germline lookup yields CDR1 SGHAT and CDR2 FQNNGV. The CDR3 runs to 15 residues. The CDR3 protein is CASRGDGSSTDTQYF. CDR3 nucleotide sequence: TGTGCCAGCAGAGGGGACGGTTCTAGCACAGATACGCAGTATTTT.

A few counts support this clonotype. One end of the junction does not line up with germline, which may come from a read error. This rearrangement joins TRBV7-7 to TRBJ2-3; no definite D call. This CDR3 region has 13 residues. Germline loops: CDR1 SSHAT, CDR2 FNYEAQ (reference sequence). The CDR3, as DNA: TGTGCTAGCAGCTCCCAGCGCACAGATACGCAGTATTTT. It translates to CASSSQRTDTQYF.

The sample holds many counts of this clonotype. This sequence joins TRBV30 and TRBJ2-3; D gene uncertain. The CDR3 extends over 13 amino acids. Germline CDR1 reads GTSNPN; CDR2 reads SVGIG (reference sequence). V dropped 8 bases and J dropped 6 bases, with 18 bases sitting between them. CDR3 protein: CARGLSKGDTQYF. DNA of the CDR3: TGTGCCAGAGGTCTGAGTAAAGGGGATACGCAGTATTTT.

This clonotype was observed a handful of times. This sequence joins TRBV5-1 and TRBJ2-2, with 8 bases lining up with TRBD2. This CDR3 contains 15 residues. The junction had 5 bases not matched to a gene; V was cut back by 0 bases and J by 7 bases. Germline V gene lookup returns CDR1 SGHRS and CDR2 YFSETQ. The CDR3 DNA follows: TGCGCCAGCAGCTTGGAACCCGGGAGGGTCGGGGAGCTGTTTTTT. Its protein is CASSLEPGRVGELFF.

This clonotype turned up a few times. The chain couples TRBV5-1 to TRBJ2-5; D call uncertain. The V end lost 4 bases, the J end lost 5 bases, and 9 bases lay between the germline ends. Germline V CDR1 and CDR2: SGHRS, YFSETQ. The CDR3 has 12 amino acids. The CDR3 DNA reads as TGCGCCAGCAGCATGACCGGGGAGACCCAGTACTTC. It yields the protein CASSMTGETQYF.

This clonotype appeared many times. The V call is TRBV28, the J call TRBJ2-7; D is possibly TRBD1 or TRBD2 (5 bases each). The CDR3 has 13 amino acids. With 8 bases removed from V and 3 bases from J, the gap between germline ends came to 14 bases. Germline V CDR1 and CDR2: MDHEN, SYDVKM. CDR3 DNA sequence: TGTGCCAGCCAGGGCATGGGGGACTACGAGCAGTACTTC. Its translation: CASQGMGDYEQYF.

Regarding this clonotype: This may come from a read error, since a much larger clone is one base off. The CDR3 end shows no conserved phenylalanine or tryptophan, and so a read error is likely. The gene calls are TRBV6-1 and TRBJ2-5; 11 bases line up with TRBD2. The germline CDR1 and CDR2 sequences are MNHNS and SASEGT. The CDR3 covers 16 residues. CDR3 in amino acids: CATRTGTSGPEKTQYL. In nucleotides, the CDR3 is TGTGCGACTAGAACCGGGACTAGCGGTCCTGAGAAGACCCAGTACTTA.

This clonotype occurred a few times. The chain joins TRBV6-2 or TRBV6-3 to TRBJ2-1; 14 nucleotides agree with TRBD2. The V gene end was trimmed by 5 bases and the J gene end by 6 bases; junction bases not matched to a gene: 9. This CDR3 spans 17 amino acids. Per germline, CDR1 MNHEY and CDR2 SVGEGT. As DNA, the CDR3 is TGTGCCAGCAGTACTCACCGGGGACTAGCGGGAGCCAATGAGCAGTTCTTC. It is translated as CASSTHRGLAGANEQFF.

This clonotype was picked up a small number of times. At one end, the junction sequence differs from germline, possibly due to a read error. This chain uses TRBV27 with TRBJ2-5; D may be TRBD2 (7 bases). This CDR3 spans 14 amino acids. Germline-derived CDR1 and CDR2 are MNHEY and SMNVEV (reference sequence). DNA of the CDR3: TGTGCCAGCAAGGTGGGGGGGCTGCAAGAAACCCAGTACTTC. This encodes CASKVGGLQETQYF.

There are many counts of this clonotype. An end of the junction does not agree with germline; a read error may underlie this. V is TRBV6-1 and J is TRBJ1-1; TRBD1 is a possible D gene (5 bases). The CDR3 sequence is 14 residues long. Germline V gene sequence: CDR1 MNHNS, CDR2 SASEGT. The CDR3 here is CASSAAPGNPEAFF. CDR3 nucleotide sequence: TGTGCCAGCAGTGCCGCCCCAGGGAACCCTGAAGCTTTCTTT.

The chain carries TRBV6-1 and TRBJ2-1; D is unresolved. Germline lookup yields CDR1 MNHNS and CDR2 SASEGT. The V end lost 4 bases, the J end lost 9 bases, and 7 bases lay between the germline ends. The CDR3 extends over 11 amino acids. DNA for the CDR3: TGTGCCAGCAGTGCCAGCCGTGAGCAGTTCTTC. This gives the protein CASSASREQFF.

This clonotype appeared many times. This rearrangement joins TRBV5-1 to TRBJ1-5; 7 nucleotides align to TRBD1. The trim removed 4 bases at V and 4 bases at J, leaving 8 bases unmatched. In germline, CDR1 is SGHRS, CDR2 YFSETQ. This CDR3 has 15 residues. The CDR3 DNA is TGCGCCAGCAGCCCCGAGGGACAGATGAATCAGCCCCAGCATTTT. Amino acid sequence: CASSPEGQMNQPQHF.

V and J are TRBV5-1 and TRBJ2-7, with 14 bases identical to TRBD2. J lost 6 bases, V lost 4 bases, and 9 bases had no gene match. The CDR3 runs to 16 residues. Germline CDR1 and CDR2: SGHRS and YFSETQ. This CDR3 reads CASSMGTSGSYREQYF. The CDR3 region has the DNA TGCGCCAGCAGCATGGGGACTAGCGGGAGTTACCGCGAGCAGTACTTC.

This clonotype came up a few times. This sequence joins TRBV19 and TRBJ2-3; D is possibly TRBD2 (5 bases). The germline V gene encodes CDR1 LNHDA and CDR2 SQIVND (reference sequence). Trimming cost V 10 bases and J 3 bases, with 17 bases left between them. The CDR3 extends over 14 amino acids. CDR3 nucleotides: TGTGCCACCGGACTCCTCGGGGAGACAGATACGCAGTATTTT. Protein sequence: CATGLLGETDTQYF.

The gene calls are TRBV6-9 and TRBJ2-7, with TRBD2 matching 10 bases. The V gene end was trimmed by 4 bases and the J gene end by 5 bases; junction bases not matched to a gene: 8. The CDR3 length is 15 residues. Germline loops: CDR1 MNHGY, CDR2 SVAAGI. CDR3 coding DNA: TGTGCCAGCAGTTCAGCGGGAGGGCCGATTAACGAGCAGTACTTC. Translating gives CASSSAGGPINEQYF.

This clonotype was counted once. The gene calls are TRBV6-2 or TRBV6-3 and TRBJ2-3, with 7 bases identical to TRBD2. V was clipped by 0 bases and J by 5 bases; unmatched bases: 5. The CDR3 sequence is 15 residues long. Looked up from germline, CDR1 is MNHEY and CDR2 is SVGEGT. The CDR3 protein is CASSYSLREKDTQYF. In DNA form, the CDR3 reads TGTGCCAGCAGTTACTCTTTGCGGGAGAAAGATACGCAGTATTTT.

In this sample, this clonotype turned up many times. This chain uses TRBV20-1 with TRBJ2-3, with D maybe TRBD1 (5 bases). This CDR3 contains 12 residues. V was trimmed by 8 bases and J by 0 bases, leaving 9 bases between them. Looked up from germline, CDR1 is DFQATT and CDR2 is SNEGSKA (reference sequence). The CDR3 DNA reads TGCAGTACCTCAGGGAGCACAGATACGCAGTATTTT. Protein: CSTSGSTDTQYF.

CDR3 bases: TGTGCCAGCAGTTTCCCGGACAGGGGGTGGTATGGCTACACCTTC. It is translated as CASSFPDRGWYGYTF. The rearrangement uses TRBV12-3 or TRBV12-4 and TRBJ1-2; TRBD1 agrees at 10 bases. The length of the CDR3 is 15 residues. Trimming took 3 bases from V and 5 from J; bases not matched to a gene: 6.

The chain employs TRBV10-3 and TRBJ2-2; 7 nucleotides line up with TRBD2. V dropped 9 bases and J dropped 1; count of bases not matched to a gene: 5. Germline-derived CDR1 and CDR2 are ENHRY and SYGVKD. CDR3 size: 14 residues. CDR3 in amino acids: CAISGTKNTGELFF. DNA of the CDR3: TGTGCCATTTCCGGGACTAAGAACACCGGGGAGCTGTTTTTT.

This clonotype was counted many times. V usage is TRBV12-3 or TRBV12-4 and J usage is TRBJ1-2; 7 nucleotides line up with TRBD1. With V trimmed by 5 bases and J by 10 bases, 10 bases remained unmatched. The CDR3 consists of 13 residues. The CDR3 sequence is CASSQGTADDYTF. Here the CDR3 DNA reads TGTGCCAGCAGTCAAGGGACAGCCGACGACTACACCTTC.

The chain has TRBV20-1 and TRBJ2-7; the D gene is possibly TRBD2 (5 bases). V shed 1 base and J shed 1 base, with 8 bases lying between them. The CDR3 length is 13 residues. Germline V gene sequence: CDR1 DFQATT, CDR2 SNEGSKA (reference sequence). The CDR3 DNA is TGCAGTGCTAGAGTAGCGTCTTCCTACGAGCAGTACTTC. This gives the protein CSARVASSYEQYF.

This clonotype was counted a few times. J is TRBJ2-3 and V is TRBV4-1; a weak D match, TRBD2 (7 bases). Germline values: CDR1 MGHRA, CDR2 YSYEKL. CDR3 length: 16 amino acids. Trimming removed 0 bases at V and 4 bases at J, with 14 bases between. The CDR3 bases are TGCGCCAGCAGCCAAGATATCTCGGGGGGCGCAGATACGCAGTATTTT. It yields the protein CASSQDISGGADTQYF.

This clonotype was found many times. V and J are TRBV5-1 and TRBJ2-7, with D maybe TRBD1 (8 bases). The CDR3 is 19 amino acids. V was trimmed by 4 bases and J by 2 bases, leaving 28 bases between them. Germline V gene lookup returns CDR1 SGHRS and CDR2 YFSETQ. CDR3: CASSLSGTGALAQAYEQYF. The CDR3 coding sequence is TGCGCCAGCAGCCTCTCCGGGACAGGAGCACTAGCGCAAGCCTACGAGCAGTACTTC.